This T cell receptor (beta chain) was identified during a study of T cell clonotyping in hematopoietic cell transplantation. Blood collection times were about day -28 and days 30, 100, 180 posttransplant. A remark on this clone: Its cognate antigen is unknown.

CDR1 is MDHEN and CDR2 is SYDVKM in the germline V gene. The CDR3 has 13 residues. V lost 6 bases, J lost 7 bases, and 6 bases stayed unmatched. Assay used: immunoSEQ multiplex PCR; TCRdb lists only in-frame clones, some missing. Of approximately 5,000 clones in the sample, roughly 79% were seen once. Study-level results: Without cell sorting, CD4 versus CD8 contributions remain unresolved.

The material was peripheral blood mononuclear cells, obtained 100 days after allogeneic stem cell transplant. This chain links TRBV28 with TRBJ2-1; the match to TRBD1 covers 7 bases. This clonotype was obtained from a male patient in his sixties who had an allogeneic stem cell transplant, so T cells may come from the graft donor. Some clones in this sample may be carry-over from other donors' samples. Here the CDR3 reads CASRETGRNEQFF. Written as DNA, the CDR3 is TGTGCCAGCAGAGAGACAGGGCGGAATGAGCAGTTCTTC.